This note documents a single TCR beta chain sequence. Its antigen is currently unknown. CDR1 and CDR2 from the germline V gene are MDHEN and SYDVKM. V was clipped by 4 bases and J by 3 bases; unmatched bases: 9. The CDR3 length is 17 residues. Researchers ran the PCR with 60 Vbeta and 13 Jbeta primers. Clones were read by immunoSEQ multiplex PCR, and TCRdb kept only the in-frame ones, dropping some. The sample has approximately 100,000 clones, roughly 78% seen once. The data are from a study of cytomegalovirus exposure and HLA in healthy donors. Findings and caveats of the study: In vitro, three CMV-associated chains proved specific for CMV antigens. In a later analysis, at a false discovery rate of 0.05, over 15,000 TCR beta sequences matched HLA alleles.

The sequenced sample was PBMCs. The clonotype comes from a woman in her forties in good health and CMV-seronegative. The V and J genes are TRBV28 and TRBJ2-3; 11 nucleotides match TRBD2. CDR3 nucleotides: TGTGCCAGCAGTTCCCCGGGACTAGCGGTAGCAACAGATACGCAGTATTTT. Its protein product is CASSSPGLAVATDTQYF.